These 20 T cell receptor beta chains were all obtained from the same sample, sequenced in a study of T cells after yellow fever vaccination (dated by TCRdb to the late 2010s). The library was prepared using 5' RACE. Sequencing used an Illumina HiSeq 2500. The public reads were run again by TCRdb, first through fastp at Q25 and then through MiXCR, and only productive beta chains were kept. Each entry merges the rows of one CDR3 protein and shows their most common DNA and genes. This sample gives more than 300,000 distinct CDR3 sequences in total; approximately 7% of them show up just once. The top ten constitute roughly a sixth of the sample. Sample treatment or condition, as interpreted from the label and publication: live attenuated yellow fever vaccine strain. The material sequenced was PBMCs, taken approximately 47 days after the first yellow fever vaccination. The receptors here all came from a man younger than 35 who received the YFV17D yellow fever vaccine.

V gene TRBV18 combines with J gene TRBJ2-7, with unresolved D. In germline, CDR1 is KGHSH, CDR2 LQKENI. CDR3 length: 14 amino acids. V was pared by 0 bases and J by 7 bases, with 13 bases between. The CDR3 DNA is TGTGCCAGCTCACCACCGTCCGGTATAGGTGAGCAGTACTTC. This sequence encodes CASSPPSGIGEQYF.

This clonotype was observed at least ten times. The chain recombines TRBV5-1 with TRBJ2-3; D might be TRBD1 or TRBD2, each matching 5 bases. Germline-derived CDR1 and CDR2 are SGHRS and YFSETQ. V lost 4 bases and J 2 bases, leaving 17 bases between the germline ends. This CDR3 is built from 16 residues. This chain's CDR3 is CASSVRGSHPTDTQYF. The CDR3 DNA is TGCGCCAGCAGCGTCCGGGGCAGCCATCCCACAGATACGCAGTATTTT.

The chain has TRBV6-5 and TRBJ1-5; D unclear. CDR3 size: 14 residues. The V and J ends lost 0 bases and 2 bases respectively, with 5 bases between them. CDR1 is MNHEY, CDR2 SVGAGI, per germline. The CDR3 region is CASSYSQGNQPQHF. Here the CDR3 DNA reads TGTGCCAGCAGTTACTCCCAGGGCAATCAGCCCCAGCATTTT.

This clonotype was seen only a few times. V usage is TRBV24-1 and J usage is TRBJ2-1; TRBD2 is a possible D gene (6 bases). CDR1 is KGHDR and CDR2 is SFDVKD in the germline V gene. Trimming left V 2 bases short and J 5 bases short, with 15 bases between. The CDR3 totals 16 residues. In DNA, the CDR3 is TGTGCCACCAGTGATTCCGGGACGGGGGTAAACAATGAGCAGTTCTTC. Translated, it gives CATSDSGTGVNNEQFF.

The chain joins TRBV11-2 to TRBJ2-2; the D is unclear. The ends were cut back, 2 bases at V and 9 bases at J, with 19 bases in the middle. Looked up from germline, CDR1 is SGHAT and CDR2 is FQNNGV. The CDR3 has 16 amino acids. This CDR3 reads CASSLINNPSTRELFF. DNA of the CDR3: TGTGCCAGCAGCTTAATTAACAACCCATCTACCAGGGAGCTGTTTTTT.

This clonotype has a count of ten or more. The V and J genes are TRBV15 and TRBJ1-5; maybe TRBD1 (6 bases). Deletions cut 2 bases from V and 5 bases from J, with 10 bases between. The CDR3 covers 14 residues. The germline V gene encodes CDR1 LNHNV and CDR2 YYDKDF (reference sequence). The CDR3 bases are TGTGCCACCAGCAGAAGCGCAGGGGATCAGCCCCAGCATTTT. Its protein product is CATSRSAGDQPQHF.

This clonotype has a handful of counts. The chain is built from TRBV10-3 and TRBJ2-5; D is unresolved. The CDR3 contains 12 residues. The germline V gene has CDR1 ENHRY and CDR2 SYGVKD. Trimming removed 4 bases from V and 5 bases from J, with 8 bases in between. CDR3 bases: TGTGCCATCAGTGGATCCCAGGAGACCCAGTACTTC. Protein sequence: CAISGSQETQYF.

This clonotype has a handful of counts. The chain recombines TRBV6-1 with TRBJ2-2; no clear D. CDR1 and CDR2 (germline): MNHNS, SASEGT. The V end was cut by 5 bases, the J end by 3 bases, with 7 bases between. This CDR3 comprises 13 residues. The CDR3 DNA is TGTGCCAGCAGTCAAACCTACACCGGGGAGCTGTTTTTT. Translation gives CASSQTYTGELFF.

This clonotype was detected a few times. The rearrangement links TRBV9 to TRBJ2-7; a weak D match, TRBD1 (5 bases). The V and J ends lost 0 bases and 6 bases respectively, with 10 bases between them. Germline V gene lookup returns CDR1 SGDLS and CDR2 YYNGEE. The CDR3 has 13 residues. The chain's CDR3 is CASSVATGSEQYF. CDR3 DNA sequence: TGTGCCAGCAGCGTAGCCACAGGATCCGAGCAGTACTTC.

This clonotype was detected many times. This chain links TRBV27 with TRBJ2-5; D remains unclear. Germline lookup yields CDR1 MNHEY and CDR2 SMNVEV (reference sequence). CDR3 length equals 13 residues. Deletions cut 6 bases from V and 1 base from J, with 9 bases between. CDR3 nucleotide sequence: TGTGCCAGCAGCGGCCTGTTCCAAGAGACCCAGTACTTC. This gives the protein CASSGLFQETQYF.

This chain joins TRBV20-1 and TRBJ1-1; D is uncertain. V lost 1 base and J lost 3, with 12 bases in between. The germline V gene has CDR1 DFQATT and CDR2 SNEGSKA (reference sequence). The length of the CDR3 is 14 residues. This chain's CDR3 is CSARVTGGYTEAFF. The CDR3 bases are TGCAGTGCTAGAGTGACGGGCGGGTACACTGAAGCTTTCTTT.

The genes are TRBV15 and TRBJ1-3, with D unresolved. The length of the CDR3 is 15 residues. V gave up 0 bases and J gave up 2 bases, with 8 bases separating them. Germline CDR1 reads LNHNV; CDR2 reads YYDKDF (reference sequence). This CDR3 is CATSRDRGPGNTIYF. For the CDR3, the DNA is TGTGCCACCAGCAGAGATCGAGGCCCTGGAAACACCATATATTTT.

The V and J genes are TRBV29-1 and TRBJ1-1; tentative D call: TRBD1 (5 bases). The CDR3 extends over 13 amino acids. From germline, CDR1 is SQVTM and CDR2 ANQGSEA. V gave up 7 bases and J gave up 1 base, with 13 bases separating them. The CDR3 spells CSANRDGNTEAFF. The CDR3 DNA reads TGCAGCGCCAACCGGGACGGGAACACTGAAGCTTTCTTT.

DNA for the CDR3: TGCGCCAGCAGCTTGGGGGGGCTTGAAGCTTTCTTT. It specifies CASSLGGLEAFF. The chain carries TRBV5-1 and TRBJ1-1, with D perhaps matching TRBD1 (6 bases). The ends were cut back, 0 bases at V and 7 bases at J, with 7 bases in the middle. CDR1 SGHRS and CDR2 YFSETQ come from the germline V gene. The CDR3 is made up of 12 amino acids.

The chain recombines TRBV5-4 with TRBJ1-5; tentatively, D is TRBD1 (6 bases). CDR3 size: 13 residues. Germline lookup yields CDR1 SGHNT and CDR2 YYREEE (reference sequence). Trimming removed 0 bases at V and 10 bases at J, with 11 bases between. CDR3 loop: CASSLERGAPQHF. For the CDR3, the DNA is TGTGCCAGCAGCTTGGAGAGGGGGGCCCCCCAGCATTTT.

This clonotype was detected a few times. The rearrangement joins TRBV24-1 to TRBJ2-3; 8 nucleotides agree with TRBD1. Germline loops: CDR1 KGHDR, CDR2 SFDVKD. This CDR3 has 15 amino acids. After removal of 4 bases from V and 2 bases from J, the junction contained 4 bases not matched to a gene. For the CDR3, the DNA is TGTGCCACCAGTGACAGGGGGCCCTACACAGATACGCAGTATTTT. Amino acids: CATSDRGPYTDTQYF.

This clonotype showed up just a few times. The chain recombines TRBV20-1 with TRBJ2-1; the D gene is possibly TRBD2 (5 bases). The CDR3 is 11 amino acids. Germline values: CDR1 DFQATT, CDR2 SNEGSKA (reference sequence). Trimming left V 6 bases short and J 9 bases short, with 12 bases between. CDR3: CSATWTFEQFF. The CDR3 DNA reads TGCAGTGCCACCTGGACTTTTGAGCAGTTCTTC.

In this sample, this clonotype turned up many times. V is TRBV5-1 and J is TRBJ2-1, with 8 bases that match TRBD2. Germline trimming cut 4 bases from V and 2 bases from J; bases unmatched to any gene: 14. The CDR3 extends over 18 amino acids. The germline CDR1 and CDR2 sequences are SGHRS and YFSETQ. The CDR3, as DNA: TGCGCCAGCAGCGGAATATCCCTAGCGGGCTCCCCCTACAATGAGCAGTTCTTC. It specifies CASSGISLAGSPYNEQFF. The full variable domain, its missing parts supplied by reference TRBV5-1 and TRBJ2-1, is KAGVTQTPRYLIKTRGQQVTLSCSPISGHRSVSWYQQTPGQGLQFLFEYFSETQRNKGNFPGRFSGRQFSNSRSEMNVSTLELGDSALYLCASSGISLAGSPYNEQFFGPGTRLTVL.

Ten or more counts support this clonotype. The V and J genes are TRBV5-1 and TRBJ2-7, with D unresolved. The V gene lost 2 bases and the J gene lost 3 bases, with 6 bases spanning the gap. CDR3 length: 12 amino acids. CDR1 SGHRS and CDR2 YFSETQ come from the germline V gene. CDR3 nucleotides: TGCGCCAGCAGCTTTGAGAGCTACGAGCAGTACGTC. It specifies CASSFESYEQYV.

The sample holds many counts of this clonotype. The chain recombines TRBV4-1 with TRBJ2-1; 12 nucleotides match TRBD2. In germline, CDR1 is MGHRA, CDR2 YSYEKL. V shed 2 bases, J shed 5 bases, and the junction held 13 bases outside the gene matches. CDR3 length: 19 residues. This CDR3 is CASSQLPAASGGVHNEQFF. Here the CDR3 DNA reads TGCGCCAGCAGCCAACTCCCGGCAGCTAGCGGGGGGGTGCACAATGAGCAGTTCTTC.